This section outlines one T cell receptor beta chain sequence together with its context. This sample was taken from a study of sequential checkpoint blockade in melanoma. Study in general: First-line arms were nivolumab then ipilimumab, or the reverse, randomized 1:1. After both sequences, patients received maintenance nivolumab.

Treatment reported: randomized to nivolumab then ipilimumab (arm A) or the reverse (arm B). No patient had prior DNA-damaging chemotherapy. Sorted cells were live CD3+CD8+, lacking CD19 and CD56, from PBMCs. Method: immunoSEQ multiplex PCR; TCRdb's copy keeps in-frame clones and lacks some. The sample has approximately 9,300 clones, over 75% seen once. V lost 8 bases and J lost 0, with 23 bases in between. The germline CDR1 and CDR2 sequences are MNHEY and SMNVEV (reference sequence). This CDR3 is built from 18 residues. The rearrangement joins TRBV27 to TRBJ1-5; possible D gene TRBD1, 6 bases. The specimen comprised CD8+ T cells sorted from blood (inferred from file names), sampled from a patient given nivolumab and ipilimumab in sequence. This clonotype was sampled from a human donor with melanoma. The CDR3 loop is CASETLDLDRYSNQPQHF. The CDR3 nucleotides read TGTGCCAGCGAGACTTTAGATCTCGACAGGTATAGCAATCAGCCCCAGCATTTT.